Shown below are 21 T cell receptor beta chains from a single sample sequenced in a study of cytomegalovirus exposure and HLA in healthy donors. The PCR was carried out with 60 Vbeta primers and 13 Jbeta primers. Only in-frame clones appear in the TCRdb table, and some are missing; sequencing was by immunoSEQ multiplex PCR. The sample includes around 150,000 clones, about 75% of them seen just once. Input material: PBMCs. The receptors come from a man between 50 and 59 years old in good health and CMV-seropositive.

This sequence joins TRBV19 and TRBJ2-2, with a tentative D call TRBD1 (5 bases). Germline values: CDR1 LNHDA, CDR2 SQIVND (reference sequence). V gave up 10 bases and J gave up 1 base, with 10 bases separating them. This CDR3 contains 13 residues. The CDR3 DNA is TGTGCCACCCTAGACAGGAACACCGGGGAGCTGTTTTTT. Translated, it gives CATLDRNTGELFF.

The genes are TRBV5-4 and TRBJ1-5; D possibly corresponds to TRBD1 (6 bases). V was pared by 4 bases and J by 0 bases, with 20 bases between. Germline CDR1 is SGHNT and CDR2 is YYREEE (reference sequence). CDR3 size: 18 residues. CDR3: CASSPRNGTKLSNQPQHF. In DNA form, the CDR3 reads TGTGCCAGCAGCCCCCGGAACGGGACAAAGCTTAGCAATCAGCCCCAGCATTTT.

In its sample, this clone was seen a few times. At one end, the junction sequence differs from germline, possibly due to a read error. The V gene is TRBV27, the J gene TRBJ2-1; 7 positions match TRBD1. The CDR3 length is 11 residues. The germline V gene has CDR1 MNHEY and CDR2 SMNVEV (reference sequence). This CDR3 is CASSFTGVLIF. Written as DNA, the CDR3 is TGTGCCAGCAGTTTTACAGGGGTCTTAATCTTC.

The chain joins TRBV28 to TRBJ2-3, with D unclear. CDR3 length: 11 amino acids. Trimming left V 10 bases short and J 3 bases short, with 8 bases between. Germline V gene data show CDR1 as MDHEN and CDR2 as SYDVKM. CDR3 in amino acids: CATTKTDTQYF. CDR3 in DNA: TGTGCCACGACAAAGACAGATACGCAGTATTTT.

This rearrangement joins TRBV5-4 to TRBJ2-3; 15 bases are a match to TRBD2. V shed 4 bases, J shed 0 bases, and the junction held 6 bases outside the gene matches. Germline lookup yields CDR1 SGHNT and CDR2 YYREEE (reference sequence). The CDR3 has 18 amino acids. Here the CDR3 DNA reads TGTGCCAGCAGCACCTCCGGGACTAGCGGGGGGAGCACAGATACGCAGTATTTT. Its protein is CASSTSGTSGGSTDTQYF. The complete variable domain, with remaining parts taken from reference TRBV5-4 and TRBJ2-3, reads ETGVTQSPTHLIKTRGQQVTLRCSSQSGHNTVSWYQQALGQGPQFIFQYYREEENGRGNFPPRFSGLQFPNYSSELNVNALELDDSALYLCASSTSGTSGGSTDTQYFGPGTRLTVL.

The chain uses TRBV19 and TRBJ1-1; D is uncertain. The CDR3 totals 14 residues. The germline V gene encodes CDR1 LNHDA and CDR2 SQIVND (reference sequence). Deletions cut 3 bases from V and 2 bases from J, with 10 bases between. The CDR3 sequence: CASSIGQTNTEAFF. As DNA, the CDR3 is TGTGCCAGTAGTATTGGGCAAACAAACACTGAAGCTTTCTTT. The whole variable domain, filled in from reference TRBV19 and TRBJ1-1, reads DGGITQSPKYLFRKEGQNVTLSCEQNLNHDAMYWYRQDPGQGLRLIYYSQIVNDFQKGDIAEGYSVSREKKESFPLTVTSAQKNPTAFYLCASSIGQTNTEAFFGQGTRLTVV.

CDR3 region: CASSRTGGRELFF. CDR3 bases: TGTGCCAGCAGTAGGACAGGGGGCCGGGAGCTGTTTTTT. The chain recombines TRBV6-5 with TRBJ2-2; 11 bases are shared with TRBD1. This CDR3 contains 13 residues. CDR1 and CDR2 (germline): MNHEY, SVGAGI. The trim removed 5 bases at V and 9 bases at J, leaving 2 bases unmatched.

The chain joins TRBV27 to TRBJ2-3, with 12 positions matching TRBD2. CDR3 size: 16 residues. CDR1 MNHEY and CDR2 SMNVEV come from the germline V gene (reference sequence). V was clipped by 4 bases and J by 4 bases; unmatched bases: 6. The CDR3 bases are TGTGCCAGCAGTTCCACTAGCGGGGGGCCGTCAGATACGCAGTATTTT. The encoded protein is CASSSTSGGPSDTQYF.

CDR3 residues: CASSLGAQLYQETQYF. DNA of the CDR3: TGCGCCAGCAGCTTGGGAGCACAGTTGTACCAAGAGACCCAGTACTTC. V and J are TRBV5-1 and TRBJ2-5; D unresolved. The length of the CDR3 is 16 residues. The ends were cut back, 0 bases at V and 0 bases at J, with 12 bases in the middle. The germline gives CDR1 SGHRS, CDR2 YFSETQ.

The rearrangement joins TRBV7-6 to TRBJ2-1; TRBD2 might be the D (6 bases). Germline CDR1 reads SGHVS; CDR2 reads FNYEAQ. The ends were cut back, 5 bases at V and 1 base at J, with 18 bases in the middle. The CDR3 is 17 residues long. The CDR3 region is CASSPRDSYLSYNEQFF. In nucleotides, the CDR3 is TGTGCCAGCAGCCCCAGGGACTCTTACCTTTCCTACAATGAGCAGTTCTTC.

This chain joins TRBV4-1 and TRBJ2-4; a possible D gene is TRBD1 (6 bases). CDR3 length: 17 amino acids. V was clipped by 0 bases and J by 1 base, with 13 bases between them. CDR1 MGHRA and CDR2 YSYEKL come from the germline V gene. As DNA, the CDR3 is TGCGCCAGCAGCCAAGAAGTTGCAGGGGCTGCCAAAAACATTCAGTACTTC. It specifies CASSQEVAGAAKNIQYF.

Written as DNA, the CDR3 is TGTGCCTTCTTCGACAGGGGTTTGCGGACTGAAGCTTTCTTT. Its protein is CAFFDRGLRTEAFF. V and J are TRBV5-4 and TRBJ1-1, with TRBD1 identical over 8 bases. The V gene end was trimmed by 10 bases and the J gene end by 5 bases; junction bases not matched to a gene: 13. Germline-derived CDR1 and CDR2 are SGHNT and YYREEE (reference sequence). The CDR3 totals 14 residues.

This chain uses TRBV14 with TRBJ2-3; D might be TRBD2 (6 bases). The V gene's germline CDR1 is SGHDN and CDR2 FVKESK. The CDR3 runs to 16 residues. V lost 4 bases and J lost 4, with 18 bases in between. CDR3 nucleotides: TGTGCCAGCAGCCCTATTGGGGGGTACGGGGCAGATACGCAGTATTTT. Amino acid sequence: CASSPIGGYGADTQYF.

As concerns this clone: In the same sample, other DNA sequences code for this CDR3. DNA of the CDR3: TGCGCCAGCAGCCCAGAGACAGGGGGCCTTTCAGATACGCAGTATTTT. This sequence encodes CASSPETGGLSDTQYF. This chain joins TRBV4-1 and TRBJ2-3; 10 bases map to TRBD1. V shed 4 bases, J shed 4 bases, and the junction held 8 bases outside the gene matches. This CDR3 region has 16 residues. CDR1 is MGHRA, CDR2 YSYEKL, per germline.

The chain couples TRBV5-1 to TRBJ2-3; 8 bases fit TRBD2. V was pared by 4 bases and J by 5 bases, with 6 bases of the junction left unmatched. CDR1 and CDR2 from the germline V gene are SGHRS and YFSETQ. CDR3 length: 14 residues. The CDR3 DNA is TGCGCCAGCAGCGTCTCCGGGGGGGAAGATACGCAGTATTTT. Amino acids: CASSVSGGEDTQYF. Based on the CDR3 plus reference TRBV5-1 and TRBJ2-3, the full variable domain is KAGVTQTPRYLIKTRGQQVTLSCSPISGHRSVSWYQQTPGQGLQFLFEYFSETQRNKGNFPGRFSGRQFSNSRSEMNVSTLELGDSALYLCASSVSGGEDTQYFGPGTRLTVL.

The chain uses TRBV19 and TRBJ1-1, with 8 bases fitting TRBD1. Looked up from germline, CDR1 is LNHDA and CDR2 is SQIVND (reference sequence). This CDR3 is 12 amino acids long. V shed 5 bases, J shed 6 bases, and the junction held 2 bases outside the gene matches. The DNA of the CDR3 is TGTGCCAGTAGTGACAGGGGCGCTGAAGCTTTCTTT. Encoded protein: CASSDRGAEAFF. Looking up the rest from reference TRBV19 and TRBJ1-1 gives the full variable domain: DGGITQSPKYLFRKEGQNVTLSCEQNLNHDAMYWYRQDPGQGLRLIYYSQIVNDFQKGDIAEGYSVSREKKESFPLTVTSAQKNPTAFYLCASSDRGAEAFFGQGTRLTVV.

The CDR3 region has the DNA TGTGCCAGCGCAGGGGGCGCGGGCAAACTGTTTTTT. Encoded protein: CASAGGAGKLFF. This rearrangement joins TRBV28 to TRBJ1-4; 8 bases are shared with TRBD1. The germline gives CDR1 MDHEN, CDR2 SYDVKM. The CDR3 is 12 amino acids. With V trimmed by 8 bases and J by 11 bases, 7 bases remained unmatched. The full variable domain, in which reference TRBV28 and TRBJ1-4 provide the parts outside the CDR3, is DVKVTQSSRYLVKRTGEKVFLECVQDMDHENMFWYRQDPGLGLRLIYFSYDVKMKEKGDIPEGYSVSREKKERFSLILESASTNQTSMYLCASAGGAGKLFFGSGTQLSVL.

As for this clone: Additional DNA sequences in this sample encode the identical CDR3. The rearrangement links TRBV28 to TRBJ2-7, with a weak D call TRBD2 (6 bases). The CDR3 length is 12 residues. CDR1 MDHEN and CDR2 SYDVKM come from the germline V gene. V lost 6 bases and J 6 bases, leaving 12 bases between the germline ends. The CDR3 DNA is TGTGCCAGCAGCTTCGGGGGAGGCGAGCAGTACTTC. Amino acids: CASSFGGGEQYF.

On this clone itself: One end of the junction is discordant with germline, which a read error may explain. The chain links TRBV7-9 to TRBJ2-2, with unresolved D. The germline V gene has CDR1 SEHNR and CDR2 FQNEAQ (reference sequence). The CDR3 sequence is 12 residues long. For the CDR3, the DNA is TGTTCCAGCAGCTCTAACACCGGGGAGCTGTTTTTT. It encodes CSSSSNTGELFF.

V and J are TRBV4-3 and TRBJ2-7; D gene unclear. CDR1 is LGHNA, CDR2 YSLEER, per germline. V dropped 1 base and J dropped 4 bases, with 11 bases sitting between them. The CDR3 covers 14 residues. CDR3 sequence: CASSQGQAGYEQYF. In DNA form, the CDR3 reads TGCGCCAGCAGCCAAGGGCAGGCTGGGTACGAGCAGTACTTC.

The chain carries TRBV5-1 and TRBJ2-3; the D gene is possibly TRBD2 (5 bases). Germline CDR1 and CDR2: SGHRS and YFSETQ. Trimming cost V 0 bases and J 1 base, with 9 bases left between them. The CDR3 runs to 15 residues. The CDR3 is CASSLGGLGTDTQYF. The DNA for the CDR3 is TGCGCCAGCAGCTTGGGAGGGCTCGGCACAGATACGCAGTATTTT.